The 6 T cell receptor beta chains below come from one sample, sequenced in a study of CD8 T cells in ankylosing spondylitis. TCRdb re-called the 5' RACE reads through MiXCR, storing one row per CDR3 protein. The profile shows 250,000 to 400,000 distinct CDR3 sequences, around 10% of them singletons. Material: blood, either unsorted or a sorted T cell fraction (not recorded which). Source of these receptors: a female donor with ankylosing spondylitis or in good health (not recorded which).

This clonotype appeared many times. The chain has TRBV20-1 and TRBJ2-1; TRBD2 matches 11 bases. Germline V gives CDR1 DFQATT, CDR2 SNEGSKA (reference sequence). The length of the CDR3 is 14 residues. V was pared by 5 bases and J by 9 bases, with 9 bases of the junction left unmatched. The CDR3: CSAPHHSGRVEQFF. DNA for the CDR3: TGCAGTGCTCCCCATCATAGCGGGAGGGTTGAGCAGTTCTTC.

The V gene is TRBV15, the J gene TRBJ2-2; D gene uncertain. The CDR3 covers 13 residues. The V gene's germline CDR1 is LNHNV and CDR2 YYDKDF (reference sequence). V lost 3 bases and J 4 bases, leaving 6 bases between the germline ends. The CDR3 loop reads CATSRARTGELFF. The CDR3 DNA follows: TGTGCCACCAGCAGGGCCCGCACCGGGGAGCTGTTTTTT.

As regards this clonotype: A much larger clone differs from this one at a single base, so this may be a read error. The chain joins TRBV6-4 to TRBJ2-1, with D possibly matching TRBD2 (5 bases). CDR3 length equals 13 residues. CDR1 MRHNA and CDR2 SNTAGT come from the germline V gene. The DNA for the CDR3 is TGTGCCAGCATCAGGACTTCTTTCAATGCGCAGTTCTTC. This encodes CASIRTSFNAQFF.

This sequence joins TRBV20-1 and TRBJ2-5; a weak D match, TRBD1 (6 bases). The V end lost 1 base, the J end lost 2 bases, and 14 bases lay between the germline ends. CDR1 is DFQATT and CDR2 is SNEGSKA in the germline V gene (reference sequence). The CDR3 is made up of 15 amino acids. This CDR3 reads CSARAPDRLQETQYF. In DNA form, the CDR3 reads TGCAGTGCTAGAGCTCCTGACAGGCTGCAAGAGACCCAGTACTTC.

This clonotype was observed at least ten times. The chain links TRBV12-3 or TRBV12-4 to TRBJ2-2, with D unclear. V lost 5 bases, J lost 1 base, and 8 bases lay in between. This CDR3 is 14 amino acids long. CDR3: CASSLTQNTGELFF. The CDR3 DNA follows: TGTGCCAGCAGTCTTACACAGAACACCGGGGAGCTGTTTTTT.

V is TRBV6-5 and J is TRBJ2-7, with D perhaps matching TRBD2 (5 bases). This CDR3 has 19 amino acids. Germline V lookup: CDR1 MNHEY, CDR2 SVGAGI. V gave up 0 bases and J gave up 0 bases, with 21 bases separating them. The CDR3 protein is CASSYSGGSAAANSYEQYF. In DNA form, the CDR3 reads TGTGCCAGCAGTTACTCAGGCGGTAGCGCGGCAGCCAACTCCTACGAGCAGTACTTC.